These T cell receptor beta chains were read from a single sample in a study of Ad26.COV2.S vaccination and SARS-CoV-2 variants. The data were produced by immunoSEQ multiplex PCR, yet TCRdb's version contains in-frame clones alone and is incomplete. The sample has about 280,000 clones, about 87% seen once. Sequences were derived from peripheral blood, sampled in a trial of Ad26.COV2.S vaccine versus placebo. The receptors stem from a person aged 18-65 years who received the Ad26.COV2.S COVID-19 vaccine or a placebo. CDR3s include the opening cysteine and the closing phenylalanine or tryptophan. D genes are given only for firm matches. The listing skips clone size in some rows; elsewhere it reads once, few, many or a size class.

>TRBV4-1|.|.|TRBJ1-4
TGCGCCAGCAGCCGGTACACCCCCCAGGGACGGATAGGAGAAAAACTGTTTTTT
CASSRYTPQGRIGEKLFF
>TRBV2|.|.|TRBJ1-2
TGTGCCAGCACCCCTAACTATGGCTACACCTTC
CASTPNYGYTF
>TRBV2|.|.|TRBJ1-1
TGTGCCAGCAGTGTTCGGGGTCGCACTGAAGCTTTCTTT
CASSVRGRTEAFF
>TRBV24-1|.|.|TRBJ2-1
TGTGCCACCAGTAAGACCGGGACCTCGCTCCACAATGAGCAGTTCTTC
CATSKTGTSLHNEQFF
>TRBV19|.|.|TRBJ2-1
TGTGCCAGTAGGATGTCGACACTGGGCTTACGGGGAGACAATGAGCAGTTCTTC
CASRMSTLGLRGDNEQFF
>TRBV27|.|.|TRBJ2-5
TGTGCCAGCAGTCGAGGTTTGTACCAAGAGACCCAGTACTTC
CASSRGLYQETQYF
>TRBV5-4|.|few|TRBJ2-7
TGTGCCAGCAGCTTGTCTCGGGCGGGAACCTACGAGCAGTACTTC
CASSLSRAGTYEQYF
>TRBV28|TRBD1|.|TRBJ1-5
TGTGCCAGCAACGCACCAGGGACAGGGGGCCACAATCAGCCCCAGCATTTT
CASNAPGTGGHNQPQHF
>TRBV10-1|TRBD1|.|TRBJ2-7
TGCGCCAGTAGTTGGGACAGGGACTACGAGCAGTACTTC
CASSWDRDYEQYF
>TRBV6-2/TRBV6-3|TRBD2|.|TRBJ2-3
TGTGCCAGCAGCCCGGGACTAAATACGCAGTATTTT
CASSPGLNTQYF
>TRBV27|TRBD1|few|TRBJ2-7
TGTGCCAGCAGCCAGGGACAGAGCTCCTACGAGCAGTACTTC
CASSQGQSSYEQYF
>TRBV2|TRBD1|.|TRBJ2-3
TGTGCCAGCACCGGGACAGGGGGGTCAAATACGCAGTATTTT
CASTGTGGSNTQYF
>TRBV4-1|.|.|TRBJ2-4
TGCGCCAGCAGCCCGGGGATACTAGCCAAAAACATTCAGTACTTC
CASSPGILAKNIQYF
>TRBV7-9|.|.|TRBJ2-1
TGTGCCAGCAGCCCCGAAGGCAATGAGCAGTTCTTC
CASSPEGNEQFF
>TRBV28|.|.|TRBJ1-2
TGTGCCAGCAGTTTAGACCTAACTAACTATGGCTACACCTTC
CASSLDLTNYGYTF
>TRBV14|.|.|TRBJ1-2
TGTGCCAGCAGCCAATGGGAAACGGAAACTAACTATGGCTACACCTTC
CASSQWETETNYGYTF
>TRBV29-1|TRBD1|.|TRBJ1-1
TGCAGCGTCCCGGGACAGGTGAACGCTGAAGCTTTCTTT
CSVPGQVNAEAFF